The clone carrying this T cell receptor (beta chain) was seen at least ten times. Its antigen is undetermined. CDR3 length equals 14 residues. With 6 bases clipped from V and 8 bases from J, the junction kept 7 bases outside the gene matches. Germline assignment: CDR1 SGHTA and CDR2 FQGNSA. Each CDR3 protein is one row after TCRdb ran MiXCR on the RACE reads. The sample has under 100,000 distinct CDR3 sequences, over 10% seen once. These data come from a study of human T cells and chemical hapten exposure. Study at large: DPC at 2% was the sensitizing agent, placed on about 2 cm by about 2 cm of upper inner arm skin. Study-level points and caveats: Higher patch test scores went with higher counts of PT1 expanded TCRs. Expanded TCRs formed significantly more large CDR3 similarity clusters than controls.

Time point given: patch test 2, 6 weeks after DPC sensitization. The treatment is: therapeutic diphenylcyclopropenone sensitization with weekly scalp DPC. Non-pregnant alopecia patients aged 18 to 70, suitable for DPC therapy. The receptor was isolated from a woman between 35 and 50 years old with alopecia areata. Some clones in this sample may be carry-over from other donors' samples. This material consisted of whole blood, taken in connection with sensitization to the hapten diphenylcyclopropenone (DPC). This chain joins TRBV7-2 and TRBJ1-4, with 9 positions matching TRBD1. CDR3 sequence (DNA): TGTGCCAGCAGGCCGGGACAGGGAGGAGAAAAACTGTTTTTT. Its translation: CASRPGQGGEKLFF.